These T cell receptor beta chains were read from a single sample in a study of blood T cells in healthy people across ages. In TCRdb, the 5' RACE reads were re-called with MiXCR into one record per CDR3 protein. The table lists hundreds of thousands of distinct CDR3 sequences, around 46% of them singletons, with roughly 13% in the top ten. Material for sequencing was blood. These receptors came from a man in his thirties or forties in good health. Each CDR3 is given with its conserved first and last residue. Fields, in order: clone size, V gene, D gene, J gene, CDR3 protein, CDR3 DNA. D genes are given only for firm matches. Some rows mark clone size as missing; the rest say once, few, many or name a class of expanded clone.

clone size: -
V gene: TRBV30
D gene: -
J gene: TRBJ2-7
CDR3 protein: CAWASGSSYEQYF
CDR3 DNA: TGTGCCTGGGCTTCCGGGAGCTCCTACGAGCAGTACTTC

clone size: few
V gene: TRBV11-3
D gene: -
J gene: TRBJ1-2
CDR3 protein: CASSVGLSYGYTF
CDR3 DNA: TGTGCCAGCAGCGTAGGACTGAGCTATGGCTACACCTTC

clone size: -
V gene: TRBV11-2
D gene: TRBD2
J gene: TRBJ2-5
CDR3 protein: CASSASAGGLYNEQYF
CDR3 DNA: TGTGCCAGCAGCGCATCAGCGGGGGGCCTCTACAATGAGCAGTACTTC

clone size: -
V gene: TRBV7-9
D gene: -
J gene: TRBJ2-3
CDR3 protein: CASSFHRATDTQYF
CDR3 DNA: TGTGCCAGCAGCTTTCACAGGGCCACAGATACGCAGTATTTT

clone size: -
V gene: TRBV4-1
D gene: -
J gene: TRBJ2-7
CDR3 protein: CASSFQTGSAYEQYF
CDR3 DNA: TGCGCCAGCAGCTTCCAGACGGGGTCGGCCTACGAGCAGTACTTC

clone size: -
V gene: TRBV7-2
D gene: -
J gene: TRBJ2-6
CDR3 protein: CASSLAMDSGANVLTF
CDR3 DNA: TGTGCCAGCAGCTTAGCGATGGACTCTGGGGCCAACGTCCTGACTTTC

clone size: many
V gene: TRBV20-1
D gene: TRBD2
J gene: TRBJ2-2
CDR3 protein: CSAREAGEDTGELFF
CDR3 DNA: TGCAGTGCTAGAGAGGCGGGGGAGGACACCGGGGAGCTGTTTTTT

clone size: few
V gene: TRBV7-2
D gene: -
J gene: TRBJ1-5
CDR3 protein: CASSLGASTGLSNQPQHF
CDR3 DNA: TGTGCCAGCAGCTTGGGGGCTTCGACAGGTCTTAGCAATCAGCCCCAGCATTTT

clone size: -
V gene: TRBV6-5
D gene: -
J gene: TRBJ2-5
CDR3 protein: CASSYSPRGVGGTQYF
CDR3 DNA: TGTGCCAGCAGTTACTCCCCTAGGGGCGTCGGAGGGACCCAGTACTTC

clone size: -
V gene: TRBV2
D gene: -
J gene: TRBJ2-2
CDR3 protein: CASLGGGTGELFF
CDR3 DNA: TGTGCCAGCCTAGGGGGGGGGACCGGGGAGCTGTTTTTT

clone size: many
V gene: TRBV7-2
D gene: -
J gene: TRBJ2-5
CDR3 protein: CASSLAGQGGFPETQYF
CDR3 DNA: TGTGCCAGCAGCTTAGCTGGGCAGGGAGGTTTTCCAGAGACCCAGTACTTC

clone size: -
V gene: TRBV29-1
D gene: -
J gene: TRBJ1-1
CDR3 protein: CSVAGGDTEAFF
CDR3 DNA: TGCAGCGTTGCGGGCGGGGACACTGAAGCTTTCTTT

clone size: few
V gene: TRBV28
D gene: -
J gene: TRBJ2-5
CDR3 protein: CASSSPGQGLPEYF
CDR3 DNA: TGTGCCAGCAGTTCCCCCGGACAGGGACTACCGGAGTACTTC

clone size: few
V gene: TRBV5-1
D gene: -
J gene: TRBJ2-1
CDR3 protein: CASSLAPPINEQFF
CDR3 DNA: TGCGCCAGCAGCTTGGCCCCCCCGATCAATGAGCAGTTCTTC

clone size: -
V gene: TRBV20-1
D gene: -
J gene: TRBJ1-1
CDR3 protein: CSARATAMNTEAFF
CDR3 DNA: TGCAGTGCTAGAGCGACAGCCATGAACACTGAAGCTTTCTTT

clone size: many
V gene: TRBV28
D gene: -
J gene: TRBJ2-2
CDR3 protein: CASSFASGGTGELFF
CDR3 DNA: TGTGCCAGCAGTTTCGCTTCTGGGGGCACCGGGGAGCTGTTTTTT